A selection of T cell receptor beta chains follows, all from one sample in a study of CD8+CD57+ T cells in acquired aplastic anemia. A single record per CDR3 protein comes from TCRdb applying MiXCR to the reads. The data hold roughly 150,000 distinct CDR3 sequences, with less than 60% observed a single time. The sequencing sample was made of sorted CD4+, CD8+, or CD8+CD57+ T cells (not recorded which) from PBMCs. These receptor sequences come from a human donor with aplastic anemia. Each CDR3 is given with its conserved first and last residue. D genes are given only for firm matches. The size of a clone is reported for some rows only, either as once, few or many, or as a class for expanded clones.

abundance	j_gene	v_gene	d_gene	CDR3nt	CDR3aa
.	TRBJ2-7	TRBV5-4	TRBD1	TGTGCCAGCAGCTTGGCGGAGAGGACAGGTCCCTACGAGCAGTACTTC	CASSLAERTGPYEQYF
.	TRBJ2-7	TRBV10-3	.	TGTGCCATCAGTGATCAGGGCGGCTACGAGCAGTACTTC	CAISDQGGYEQYF
.	TRBJ1-6	TRBV7-8	TRBD1	TGTGCCAGCAGCTTAGCGGCAGGGGGTGGAAATTCACCCCTCCACTTT	CASSLAAGGGNSPLHF
many	TRBJ1-2	TRBV12-3/TRBV12-4	.	TGTGCCAGCAGTTTGAGCGCAGGGAATAACTATGGCTACACCTTC	CASSLSAGNNYGYTF
.	TRBJ2-7	TRBV7-2	TRBD1	TGTGCCAGCAGCCCAAGACAGGGCCCCTACGAGCAGTACTTC	CASSPRQGPYEQYF
.	TRBJ1-5	TRBV10-1	.	TGCGCCAGCATAGCTGAGTTGAGGCAGCCCCAGCATTTT	CASIAELRQPQHF
many	TRBJ2-3	TRBV29-1	.	TGCAGCGTTGAAAAGGGGGCGGGGGATACGCAGTATTTT	CSVEKGAGDTQYF
.	TRBJ2-5	TRBV7-6	TRBD2	TGTGCCAGCAGCTTATCTAGCGGGATGGAAGAGACCCAGTACTTC	CASSLSSGMEETQYF
.	TRBJ1-5	TRBV3-1	.	TGTGCCAGCAGCCAATCTGGAACAGCTCGGCAGCCCCAGCATTTT	CASSQSGTARQPQHF
.	TRBJ1-2	TRBV10-3	.	TGTGCCATCAGTGAATCCGGCCTTAACTATGGCTACACCTTC	CAISESGLNYGYTF
.	TRBJ1-2	TRBV19	TRBD1	TGTGCCAGCAGCCACCGGGACAGAAGGTCCTATGGCTACACCTTC	CASSHRDRRSYGYTF
many	TRBJ2-3	TRBV19	.	TGTGCCAGTAGTATTCTCGCGGGGGCTAGCACAGATACGCAGTATTTT	CASSILAGASTDTQYF
few	TRBJ1-1	TRBV10-3	TRBD1	TGTGCCAGCAGCCTAACCACTTCACGGGACAGGGGGATAACTGAAGCTTTCTTT	CASSLTTSRDRGITEAFF
once	TRBJ2-1	TRBV10-3	TRBD2	TGTGCCATCAGTGAAGGGACTAGCGGGGGTGGGTACAATGAGCAGTTCTTC	CAISEGTSGGGYNEQFF
many	TRBJ2-1	TRBV9	.	TGTGCCAGCAGCGTATACCGGGACTCGAGTTACAATGAGCAGTTCTTC	CASSVYRDSSYNEQFF
.	TRBJ2-5	TRBV15	.	TGTGCCACCAGCAGAGAGCGGGCCCCCCGCCGGGAGACCCAGTACTTC	CATSRERAPRRETQYF
many	TRBJ2-5	TRBV5-1	.	TGCGCCAGCAGACTTAACAATGGAGGGCGCGAGACCCAGTACTTC	CASRLNNGGRETQYF
many	TRBJ1-2	TRBV5-1	TRBD1	TGCGCCAGCAGCTCCCGACAGGGGAACCCCGCCTATGGCTACACCTTC	CASSSRQGNPAYGYTF
.	TRBJ2-7	TRBV19	TRBD1	TGTGCCACCAGCCGGGACAGGAACTACGAGCAGTACTTC	CATSRDRNYEQYF
.	TRBJ2-5	TRBV5-8	TRBD2	TGTGCCAGCAGCCTTAGCGGGGGGGTCGCCCAAGAGACCCAGTACTTC	CASSLSGGVAQETQYF
many	TRBJ2-5	TRBV20-1	.	TGCAGTGCTAGAGATTTACCCCGGGGGCCTGGAGAGACCCAGTACTTC	CSARDLPRGPGETQYF
.	TRBJ1-5	TRBV20-1	TRBD1	TGCAGTGCTCGGGACAGGGGGGGGACGGAGACCCAGCATTTT	CSARDRGGTETQHF
once	TRBJ2-5	TRBV25-1	.	TGTGCCAGCAGTGCCCCGTCGCAGGGGCGGCAAGAGACCCAGTACTTC	CASSAPSQGRQETQYF
.	TRBJ2-5	TRBV7-2	.	TGTGCCAGCAGTAGGGGGAGCAATCTAGAGACCCAGTACTTC	CASSRGSNLETQYF
.	TRBJ2-5	TRBV7-3	TRBD1	TGTGCCAGCAGCCGGGACAGGGGATTTGAGACCCAGTACTTC	CASSRDRGFETQYF
.	TRBJ2-5	TRBV7-9	TRBD2	TGTGCCAGCAGCCTAGGGACTAGCGGGGTCGAGACCCAGTACTTC	CASSLGTSGVETQYF
.	TRBJ1-3	TRBV24-1	.	TGTGCCACCAGTGATCAGGGTGGAAACACCATATATTTT	CATSDQGGNTIYF
.	TRBJ1-1	TRBV30	.	TGTGCCTGGAGTGCAACAGCCCGAGCTTTCTTT	CAWSATARAFF
.	TRBJ2-7	TRBV20-1	TRBD1	TGCAGTGCTAGTCAAACAGGGGAATACGAGCAGTACTTC	CSASQTGEYEQYF
many	TRBJ1-1	TRBV19	.	TGTGCCAGTAGTATCGGGGGGAGAGCTGAAGCTTTCTTT	CASSIGGRAEAFF
few	TRBJ2-3	TRBV11-2	TRBD1	TGTGCCAGCAGCTCGACAGGGTCTAGCACAGATACGCAGTATTTT	CASSSTGSSTDTQYF
.	TRBJ2-7	TRBV10-3	TRBD2	TGTGCCATCAGCGGGACTAGCGGGGGCTACGAGCAGTACTTC	CAISGTSGGYEQYF
.	TRBJ2-2	TRBV5-1	.	TGCGCCTCTAGGTTTGCAGCCGGGGTTTACGCCGGGGAGCTGTTTTTT	CASRFAAGVYAGELFF
.	TRBJ1-2	TRBV13	.	TGTGCCAGCAGCCAGACCGGGGGTCCCTCTCCCGGCTACACCTTC	CASSQTGGPSPGYTF
.	TRBJ2-2	TRBV19	TRBD2	TGTGCCAGTACCCTCCGGACTAGCGCGAACACCGGGGAGCTGTTTTTT	CASTLRTSANTGELFF
.	TRBJ2-1	TRBV29-1	TRBD2	TGCAGCGAATCTAGCGGGGGGGCCAATGAGCAGTTCTTC	CSESSGGANEQFF
.	TRBJ2-7	TRBV6-5	.	TGTGCCAGCAGTCACCGACAGAGACCCGGATACGAGCAGTACTTC	CASSHRQRPGYEQYF
once	TRBJ1-5	TRBV10-1	.	TGCGCCAGCAGTGCCAGCAGCAGGCGGTCAATCAGTCAGCCCCAGCATTTT	CASSASSRRSISQPQHF
.	TRBJ1-5	TRBV19	.	TGTGCCAGTAGTAGTGGTGGGCAGCTTAATCAGCCCCAGCATTTT	CASSSGGQLNQPQHF
.	TRBJ1-1	TRBV7-7	.	TGTGCTAGCACCGGGGGGTATGGGACTGAAGCTTTCTTT	CASTGGYGTEAFF
.	TRBJ2-3	TRBV10-3	.	TGTGCCATCACCCAGGGGCTAGATAAAGATACGCAGTATTTT	CAITQGLDKDTQYF
.	TRBJ2-1	TRBV20-1	TRBD2	TGCAGTGCCAATCCACTAAGCGGGAGGGCCTTCGGGAATGAGCAGTTCTTC	CSANPLSGRAFGNEQFF
many	TRBJ1-1	TRBV10-3	.	TGTGCCATCAGTGAGTCGGTGGGGTCGAACACTGAAGCTTTCTTT	CAISESVGSNTEAFF